The T cell receptor (beta chain) described here comes from a study of cytomegalovirus exposure and HLA in healthy donors. Findings and limits, study-wide: A missense variant in DCLRE1C was later tied to TCR beta V- and J-gene trimming. Cytomegalovirus-associated status was assigned to roughly 160 TCR beta chains. Some public TCRs appeared in many individuals, while most sequences were rare. Highest at DRB1 and lowest at HLA-C, TCR association rates differed among HLA loci in a later analysis.

PCR involved 60 Vbeta and 13 Jbeta primers. Sequencing was performed with immunoSEQ multiplex PCR; in TCRdb, only in-frame clones are kept and a portion is missing. The repertoire includes roughly 200,000 clones, about 10% of them detected once, and 1% to 1.5% sits in the top ten. With respect to this clone: No antigen is known for it.

The specimen was PBMCs. The sequence came from a woman in her 30s in good health and CMV-seropositive.

The CDR3: CASSRDRGNTGELFF. CDR3 nucleotide sequence: TGTGCCAGCAGTCGGGACAGGGGGAACACCGGGGAGCTGTTTTTT. The J gene is TRBJ2-2, the V gene TRBV5-4; 10 bases are shared with TRBD1. CDR1 is SGHNT, CDR2 YYREEE, per germline (reference sequence). This CDR3 has 15 amino acids. V shed 5 bases and J 1 base; nucleotides not matched to a gene: 2. The complete variable domain, with remaining parts taken from reference TRBV5-4 and TRBJ2-2, reads ETGVTQSPTHLIKTRGQQVTLRCSSQSGHNTVSWYQQALGQGPQFIFQYYREEENGRGNFPPRFSGLQFPNYSSELNVNALELDDSALYLCASSRDRGNTGELFFGEGSRLTVL.